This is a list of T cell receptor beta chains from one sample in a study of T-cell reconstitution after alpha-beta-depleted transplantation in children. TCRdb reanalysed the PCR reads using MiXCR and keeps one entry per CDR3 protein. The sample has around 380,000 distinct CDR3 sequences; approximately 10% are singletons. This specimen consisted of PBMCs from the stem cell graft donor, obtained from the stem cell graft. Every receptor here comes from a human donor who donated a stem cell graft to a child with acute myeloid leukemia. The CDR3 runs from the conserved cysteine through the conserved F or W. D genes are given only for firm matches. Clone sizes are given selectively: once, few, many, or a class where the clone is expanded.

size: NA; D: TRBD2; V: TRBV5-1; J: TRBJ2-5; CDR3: CASSDRTSGEETQYF; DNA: TGCGCCAGCAGCGATCGGACTAGCGGGGAAGAGACCCAGTACTTC
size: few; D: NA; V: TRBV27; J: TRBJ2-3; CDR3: CASRLLGTDTQYF; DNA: TGTGCCAGCAGACTACTTGGCACAGATACGCAGTATTTT
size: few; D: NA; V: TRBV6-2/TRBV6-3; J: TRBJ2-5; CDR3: CASSYDWRGIRETQYF; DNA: TGTGCCAGCAGTTACGATTGGAGGGGGATCCGAGAGACCCAGTACTTC
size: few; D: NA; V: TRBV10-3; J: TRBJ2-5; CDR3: CATTPAGAQETQYF; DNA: TGTGCCACGACCCCTGCGGGGGCCCAAGAGACCCAGTACTTC
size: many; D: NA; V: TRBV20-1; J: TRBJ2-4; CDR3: CSASPASNIQYF; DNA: TGCAGTGCTAGCCCAGCCTCGAACATTCAGTACTTC
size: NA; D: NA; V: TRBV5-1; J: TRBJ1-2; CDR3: CASSSTGLYGYTF; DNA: TGCGCCAGCAGCTCTACAGGGCTCTATGGCTACACCTTC
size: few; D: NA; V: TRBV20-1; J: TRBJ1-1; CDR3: CSARAGGEAFF; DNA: TGCAGTGCTAGAGCCGGGGGTGAAGCTTTCTTT
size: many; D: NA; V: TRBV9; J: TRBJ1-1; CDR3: CASSVASGGLNTEAFF; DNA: TGTGCCAGCAGCGTAGCCTCTGGGGGGCTGAACACTGAAGCTTTCTTT
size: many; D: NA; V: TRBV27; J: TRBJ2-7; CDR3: CASSLRTAYEQYF; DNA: TGTGCCAGCAGTTTAAGGACCGCCTACGAGCAGTACTTC
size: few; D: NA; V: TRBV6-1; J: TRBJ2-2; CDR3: CASGTSFVGELFF; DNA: TGTGCCAGCGGAACTAGCTTTGTCGGGGAGCTGTTTTTT
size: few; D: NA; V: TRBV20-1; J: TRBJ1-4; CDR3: CSARDVATNEKLFF; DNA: TGCAGTGCTAGAGATGTGGCGACTAATGAAAAACTGTTTTTT
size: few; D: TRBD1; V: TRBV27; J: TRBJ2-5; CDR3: CASSTPRTGAPETQYF; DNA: TGTGCCAGCAGTACCCCCCGGACAGGGGCTCCAGAGACCCAGTACTTC
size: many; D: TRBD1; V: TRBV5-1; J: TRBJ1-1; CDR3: CASSLVQGGNTEAFF; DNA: TGCGCCAGCAGCTTGGTACAGGGGGGGAACACTGAAGCTTTCTTT
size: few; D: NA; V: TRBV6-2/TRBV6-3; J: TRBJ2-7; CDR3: CASSPGKGLSYEQYF; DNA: TGTGCCAGCAGCCCCGGCAAGGGACTCAGCTACGAGCAGTACTTC
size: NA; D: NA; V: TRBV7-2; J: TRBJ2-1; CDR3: CASSLAHEQFF; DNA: TGTGCCAGCAGCTTAGCCCACGAGCAGTTCTTC
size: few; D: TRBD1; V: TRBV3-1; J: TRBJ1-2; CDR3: CASSLDRAKGHGYTF; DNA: TGTGCCAGCAGCCTCGACAGGGCCAAAGGACATGGCTACACCTTC
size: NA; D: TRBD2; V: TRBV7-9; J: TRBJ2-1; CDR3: CASSRAGEYNEQFF; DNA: TGTGCCAGCAGTAGGGCGGGGGAATACAATGAGCAGTTCTTC
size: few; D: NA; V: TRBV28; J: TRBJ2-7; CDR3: CASQRAGYEQYF; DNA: TGTGCCAGCCAGAGAGCCGGCTACGAGCAGTACTTC
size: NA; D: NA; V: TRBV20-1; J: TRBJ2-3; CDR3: CSAREVKQYF; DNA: TGCAGTGCTAGAGAAGTAAAGCAGTATTTT
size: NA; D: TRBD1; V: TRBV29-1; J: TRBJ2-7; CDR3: CSVAGTEYEQYF; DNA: TGCAGCGTCGCCGGGACAGAATACGAGCAGTACTTC
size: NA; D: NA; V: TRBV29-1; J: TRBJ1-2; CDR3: CSVEFRTDGYTF; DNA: TGCAGCGTTGAATTTAGGACAGATGGCTACACCTTC
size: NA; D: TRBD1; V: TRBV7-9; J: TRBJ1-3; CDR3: CASSQRTGGFTIYF; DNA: TGTGCCAGCAGCCAAAGAACAGGGGGCTTCACCATATATTTT
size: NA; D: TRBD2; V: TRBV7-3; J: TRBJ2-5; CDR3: CASSLTSGVGETQYF; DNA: TGTGCCAGCAGCTTAACTAGCGGGGTCGGGGAGACCCAGTACTTC
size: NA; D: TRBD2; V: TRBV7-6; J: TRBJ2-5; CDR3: CASSTSSTLAAQETQYF; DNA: TGTGCCAGCAGCACCTCATCCACACTAGCGGCCCAAGAGACCCAGTACTTC
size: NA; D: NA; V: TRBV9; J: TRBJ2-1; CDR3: CASSKQGTEQFF; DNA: TGTGCCAGCAGCAAACAGGGAACTGAGCAGTTCTTC
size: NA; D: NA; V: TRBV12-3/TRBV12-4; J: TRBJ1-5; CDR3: CASSLEQPAPQHF; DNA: TGTGCCAGCAGTTTAGAACAGCCGGCGCCCCAGCATTTT
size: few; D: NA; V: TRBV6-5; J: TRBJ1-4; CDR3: CASSSLLRGANEKLFF; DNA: TGTGCCAGCAGTTCCCTCTTGAGGGGAGCTAATGAAAAACTGTTTTTT
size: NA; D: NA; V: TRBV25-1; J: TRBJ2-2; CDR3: CASSEVGGSTGELFF; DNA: TGTGCCAGCAGTGAAGTTGGGGGTTCCACCGGGGAGCTGTTTTTT
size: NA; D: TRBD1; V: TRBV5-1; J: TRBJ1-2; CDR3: CASSLEDRVRDGYTF; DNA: TGCGCCAGCAGCTTGGAGGACAGGGTTCGGGATGGCTACACCTTC
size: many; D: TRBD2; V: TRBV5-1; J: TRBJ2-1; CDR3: CASSLGLASGDEQFF; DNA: TGCGCCAGCAGCTTAGGACTAGCGAGTGGGGATGAGCAGTTCTTC
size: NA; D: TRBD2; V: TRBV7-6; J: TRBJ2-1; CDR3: CASSLVLAGGREANNEQFF; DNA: TGTGCCAGCAGCTTGGTACTAGCGGGGGGCCGAGAAGCAAATAATGAGCAGTTCTTC
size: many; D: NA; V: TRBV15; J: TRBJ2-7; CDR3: CATSNTGTLVGEQYF; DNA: TGTGCCACCAGTAACACCGGGACACTGGTCGGTGAGCAGTACTTC
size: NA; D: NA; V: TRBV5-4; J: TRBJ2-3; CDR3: CASSDWDFRTDTQYF; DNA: TGTGCCAGCAGCGACTGGGACTTTCGCACAGATACGCAGTATTTT
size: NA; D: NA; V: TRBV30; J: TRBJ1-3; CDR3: CAWNGGSGNTIYF; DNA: TGTGCCTGGAATGGAGGCTCTGGAAACACCATATATTTT
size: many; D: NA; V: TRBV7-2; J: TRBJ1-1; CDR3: CASSPGAATEAFF; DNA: TGTGCCAGCAGCCCCGGGGCAGCCACTGAAGCTTTCTTT
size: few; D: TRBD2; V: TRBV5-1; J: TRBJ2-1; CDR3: CASSSGLAGGGEQFF; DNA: TGCGCCAGCAGCTCGGGACTAGCGGGGGGCGGTGAGCAGTTCTTC